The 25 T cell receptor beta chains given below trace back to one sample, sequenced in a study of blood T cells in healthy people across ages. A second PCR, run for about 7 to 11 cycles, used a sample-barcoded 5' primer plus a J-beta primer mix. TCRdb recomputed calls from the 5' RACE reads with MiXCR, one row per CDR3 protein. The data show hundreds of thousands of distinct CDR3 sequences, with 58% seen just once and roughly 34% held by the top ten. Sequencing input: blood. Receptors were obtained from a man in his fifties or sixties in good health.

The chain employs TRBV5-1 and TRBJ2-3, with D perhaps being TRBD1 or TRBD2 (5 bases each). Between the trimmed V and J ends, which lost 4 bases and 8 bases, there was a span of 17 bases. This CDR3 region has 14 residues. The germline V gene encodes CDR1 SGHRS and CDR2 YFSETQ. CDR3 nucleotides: TGCGCCAGCAGCACCGGGACCCCTCTTGGTACGCAGTATTTT. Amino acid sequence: CASSTGTPLGTQYF.

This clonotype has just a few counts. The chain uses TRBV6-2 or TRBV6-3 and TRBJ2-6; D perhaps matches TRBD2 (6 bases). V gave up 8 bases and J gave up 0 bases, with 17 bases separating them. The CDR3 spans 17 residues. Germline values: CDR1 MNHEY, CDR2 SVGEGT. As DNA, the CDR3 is TGTGCCAGCGGAGGGAGCGCGGCGTTCTCTGGGGCCAACGTCCTGACTTTC. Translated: CASGGSAAFSGANVLTF.

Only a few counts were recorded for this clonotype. The DNA for the CDR3 is TGTGCCAGCAGCTTGTCGGCTAGCGGGACCTACGAGCAGTACTTC. Its translation: CASSLSASGTYEQYF. This chain connects TRBV5-5 to TRBJ2-7, with 9 positions matching TRBD2. The germline CDR1 and CDR2 sequences are SGHKS and YYEKEE (reference sequence). CDR3 size: 15 residues. V dropped 1 base and J dropped 2; count of bases not matched to a gene: 4.

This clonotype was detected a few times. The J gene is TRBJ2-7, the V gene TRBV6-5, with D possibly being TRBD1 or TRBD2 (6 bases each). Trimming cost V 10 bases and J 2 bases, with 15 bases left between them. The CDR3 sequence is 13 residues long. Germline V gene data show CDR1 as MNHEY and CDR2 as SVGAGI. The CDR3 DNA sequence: TGTGCCACGGGGCAGGGGAGGCCCTACGAGCAGTACTTC. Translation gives CATGQGRPYEQYF.

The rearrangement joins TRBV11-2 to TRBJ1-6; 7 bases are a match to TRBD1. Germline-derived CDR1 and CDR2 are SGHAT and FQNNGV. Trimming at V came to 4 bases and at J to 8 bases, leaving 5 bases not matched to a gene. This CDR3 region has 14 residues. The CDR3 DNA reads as TGTGCCAGCAGCTGGGAAGGGGGCGATTCACCCCTCCACTTT. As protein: CASSWEGGDSPLHF.

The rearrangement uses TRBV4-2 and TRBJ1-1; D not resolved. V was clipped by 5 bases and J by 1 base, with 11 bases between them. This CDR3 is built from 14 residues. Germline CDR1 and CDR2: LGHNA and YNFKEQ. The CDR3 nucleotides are TGTGCCAGCAGCTCCGGGTCAAGGAACACTGAAGCTTTCTTT. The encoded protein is CASSSGSRNTEAFF.

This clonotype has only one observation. Written as DNA, the CDR3 is TGTGCCAGCAGCTCGAACACAGGGTGTGAAGCTTTCTTT. Its translation is CASSSNTGCEAFF. This chain joins TRBV5-4 and TRBJ1-1, with D possibly being TRBD1 (6 bases). The germline CDR1 and CDR2 sequences are SGHNT and YYREEE (reference sequence). This CDR3 is built from 13 residues. V gave up 3 bases and J gave up 7 bases, with 13 bases separating them.

The DNA of the CDR3 is TGTGCCAGCAGCCCCTTCGCGGGGGAAGGCACAGATACGCAGTATTTT. It codes for CASSPFAGEGTDTQYF. V and J are TRBV9 and TRBJ2-3; 7 nucleotides align to TRBD2. Trimming took 4 bases from V and 1 from J; bases not matched to a gene: 9. This CDR3 contains 16 residues. Germline V gene data show CDR1 as SGDLS and CDR2 as YYNGEE.

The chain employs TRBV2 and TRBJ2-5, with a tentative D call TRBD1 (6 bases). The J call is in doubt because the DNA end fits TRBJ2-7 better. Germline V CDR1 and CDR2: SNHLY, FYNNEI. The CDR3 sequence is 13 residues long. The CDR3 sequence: CASSVWYRAEQYF. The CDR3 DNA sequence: TGTGCCAGCAGTGTATGGTACAGGGCCGAGCAGTACTTC.

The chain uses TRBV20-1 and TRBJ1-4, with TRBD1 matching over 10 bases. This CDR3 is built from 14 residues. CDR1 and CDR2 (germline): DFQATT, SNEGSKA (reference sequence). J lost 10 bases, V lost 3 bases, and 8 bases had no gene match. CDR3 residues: CSARPGQGSRKLFF. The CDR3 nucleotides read TGCAGTGCTAGGCCGGGACAGGGGTCGCGAAAACTGTTTTTT.

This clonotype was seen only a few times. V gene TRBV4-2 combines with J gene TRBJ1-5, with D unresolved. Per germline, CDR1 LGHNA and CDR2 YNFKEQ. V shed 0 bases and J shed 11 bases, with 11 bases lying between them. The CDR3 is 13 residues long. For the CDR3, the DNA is TGTGCCAGCAGCCAAGACGCGGGGATCTCCCAGCATTTT. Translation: CASSQDAGISQHF.

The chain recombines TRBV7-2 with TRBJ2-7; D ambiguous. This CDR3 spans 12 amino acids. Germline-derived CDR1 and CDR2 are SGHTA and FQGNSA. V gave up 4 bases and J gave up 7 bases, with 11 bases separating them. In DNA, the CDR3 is TGTGCCAGCAGCTACCGCCTGGGAGAGCAGTACTTC. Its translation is CASSYRLGEQYF.

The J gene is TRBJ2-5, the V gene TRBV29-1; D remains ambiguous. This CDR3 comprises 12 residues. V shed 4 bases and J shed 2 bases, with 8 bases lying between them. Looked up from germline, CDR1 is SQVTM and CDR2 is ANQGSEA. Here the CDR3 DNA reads TGCAGCGTTGCGGACGGACAAGAGACCCAGTACTTC. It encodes CSVADGQETQYF.

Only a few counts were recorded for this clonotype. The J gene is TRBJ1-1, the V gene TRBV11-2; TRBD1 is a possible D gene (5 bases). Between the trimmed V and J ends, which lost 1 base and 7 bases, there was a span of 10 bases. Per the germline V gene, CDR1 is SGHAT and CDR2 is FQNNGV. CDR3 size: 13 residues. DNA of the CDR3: TGTGCCAGCAGCTTAGTCGGGGGAGGTGAAGCTTTCTTT. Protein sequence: CASSLVGGGEAFF.

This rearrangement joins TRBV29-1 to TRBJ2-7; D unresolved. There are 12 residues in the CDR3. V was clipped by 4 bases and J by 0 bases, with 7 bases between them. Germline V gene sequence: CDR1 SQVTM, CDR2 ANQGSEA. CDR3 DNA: TGCAGCGTTGCCCAGAACTCCTACGAGCAGTACTTC. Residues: CSVAQNSYEQYF.

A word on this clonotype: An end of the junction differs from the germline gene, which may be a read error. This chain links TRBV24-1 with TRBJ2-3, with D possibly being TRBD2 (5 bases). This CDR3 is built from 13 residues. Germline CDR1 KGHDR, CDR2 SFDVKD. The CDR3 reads CAPSEGQRDTQYF. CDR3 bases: TGTGCCCCCAGTGAGGGCCAGAGGGATACGCAGTATTTT.

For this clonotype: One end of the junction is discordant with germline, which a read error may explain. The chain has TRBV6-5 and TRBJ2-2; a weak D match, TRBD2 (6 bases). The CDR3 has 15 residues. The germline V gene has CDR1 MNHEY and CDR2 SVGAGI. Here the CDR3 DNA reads TGTACCAGCAGTTACTGGAGGGAAGTCACCGGGGAGCTGTTTTTT. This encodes CTSSYWREVTGELFF.

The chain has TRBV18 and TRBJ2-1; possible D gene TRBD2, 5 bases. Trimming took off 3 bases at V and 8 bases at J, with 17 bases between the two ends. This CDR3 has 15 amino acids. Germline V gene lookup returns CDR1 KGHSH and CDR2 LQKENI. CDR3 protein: CASSPPGISGDEQFF. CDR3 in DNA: TGTGCCAGCTCACCGCCCGGGATAAGTGGGGATGAGCAGTTCTTC.

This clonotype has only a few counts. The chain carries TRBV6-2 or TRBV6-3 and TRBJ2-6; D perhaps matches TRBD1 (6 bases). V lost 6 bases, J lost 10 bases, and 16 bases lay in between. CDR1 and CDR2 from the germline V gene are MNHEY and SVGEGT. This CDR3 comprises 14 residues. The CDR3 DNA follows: TGTGCCAGCAGAGAACCGGGACAAAAAAACGTCCTGACTTTC. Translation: CASREPGQKNVLTF.

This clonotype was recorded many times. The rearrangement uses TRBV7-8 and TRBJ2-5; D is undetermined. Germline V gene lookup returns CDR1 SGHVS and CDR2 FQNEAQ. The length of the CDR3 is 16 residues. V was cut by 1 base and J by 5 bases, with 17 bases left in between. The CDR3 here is CASSLGSPGPWETQYF. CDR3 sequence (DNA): TGTGCCAGCAGCTTAGGTTCCCCAGGCCCATGGGAGACCCAGTACTTC.

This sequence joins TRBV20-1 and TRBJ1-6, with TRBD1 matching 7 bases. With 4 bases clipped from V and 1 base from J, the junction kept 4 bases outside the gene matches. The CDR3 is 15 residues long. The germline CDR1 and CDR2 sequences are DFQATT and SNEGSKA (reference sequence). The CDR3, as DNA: TGCAGTGCTAAGGACAGGCATTCCTATAATTCACCCCTCCACTTT. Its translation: CSAKDRHSYNSPLHF.

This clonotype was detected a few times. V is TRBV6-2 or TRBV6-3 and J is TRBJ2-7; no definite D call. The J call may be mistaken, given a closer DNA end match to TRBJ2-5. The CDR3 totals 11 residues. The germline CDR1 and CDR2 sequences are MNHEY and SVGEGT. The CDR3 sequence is CASSDLETQYF. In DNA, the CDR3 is TGTGCCAGCAGTGACTTAGAGACCCAGTACTTC.

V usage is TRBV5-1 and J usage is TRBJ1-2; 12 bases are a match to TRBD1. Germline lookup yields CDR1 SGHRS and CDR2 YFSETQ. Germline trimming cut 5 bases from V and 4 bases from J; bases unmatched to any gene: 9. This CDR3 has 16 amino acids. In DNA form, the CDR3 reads TGCGCCAGCAGGCCCGGGACAGGGGGCGACGCCTATGGCTACACCTTC. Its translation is CASRPGTGGDAYGYTF.

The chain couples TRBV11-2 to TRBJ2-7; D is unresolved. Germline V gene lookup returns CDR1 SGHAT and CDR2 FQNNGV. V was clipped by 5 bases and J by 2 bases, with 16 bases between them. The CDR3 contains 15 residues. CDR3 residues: CASSPVVGKTYEQYF. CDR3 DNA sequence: TGTGCCAGCAGCCCGGTAGTGGGGAAAACCTACGAGCAGTACTTC.

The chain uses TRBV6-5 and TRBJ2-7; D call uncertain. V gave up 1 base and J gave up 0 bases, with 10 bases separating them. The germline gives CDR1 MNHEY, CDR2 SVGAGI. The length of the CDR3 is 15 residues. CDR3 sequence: CASSYLAESSYEQYF. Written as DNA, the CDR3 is TGTGCCAGCAGTTACTTGGCGGAAAGCTCCTACGAGCAGTACTTC.